What follows are 10 T cell receptor beta chains derived from one specimen sequenced in a study of early T cells in non-severe SARS-CoV-2 infection. TCRdb reanalysed the 5' RACE reads using MiXCR and keeps one entry per CDR3 protein. The sample holds about 61,000 distinct CDR3 sequences, around 12% seen once. The sample was whole blood, taken at baseline. These receptors all come from an adult who was a healthcare worker with PCR-confirmed SARS-CoV-2 infection or an uninfected control (not recorded which). The donor label of this sample is uncertain.

The CDR3 nucleotides are TGTGCCAGCAGTTTTAACGCAGGGGGCGTTATGAACACCGGGGAGCTGTTTTTT. Residues: CASSFNAGGVMNTGELFF. V usage is TRBV12-3 or TRBV12-4 and J usage is TRBJ2-2; 8 nucleotides agree with TRBD1. V shed 3 bases and J 1 base; nucleotides not matched to a gene: 10. The CDR3 consists of 18 residues.

This clonotype was found a few times. The rearrangement joins TRBV20-1 to TRBJ2-1, with 8 nucleotides matching TRBD2. This CDR3 region has 15 residues. With 5 bases clipped from V and 2 bases from J, the junction kept 8 bases outside the gene matches. CDR1 and CDR2 from the germline V gene are DFQATT and SNEGSKA (reference sequence). The CDR3 bases are TGCAGTGCTCGGATAGCGGGGTACCCCTACAATGAGCAGTTCTTC. It translates to CSARIAGYPYNEQFF.

The chain carries TRBV4-1 and TRBJ1-1; the D is unclear. V lost 0 bases to trimming and J lost 1 base, with 6 bases between them. This CDR3 has 14 residues. The germline CDR1 and CDR2 sequences are MGHRA and YSYEKL. CDR3 sequence: CASSQDVGNTEAFF. DNA for the CDR3: TGCGCCAGCAGCCAAGACGTCGGGAACACTGAAGCTTTCTTT.

This clonotype was seen at least ten times. J is TRBJ1-2 and V is TRBV4-2; D perhaps matches TRBD1 (6 bases). Germline CDR1 LGHNA, CDR2 YNFKEQ. The CDR3 length is 13 residues. Trimming left V 3 bases short and J 2 bases short, with 7 bases between. CDR3 DNA: TGTGCCAGCAGCCAGCAGGGGAACTATGGCTACACCTTC. It yields the protein CASSQQGNYGYTF.

The gene calls are TRBV19 and TRBJ2-2; tentative D call: TRBD2 (5 bases). This CDR3 is 14 amino acids long. From germline, CDR1 is LNHDA and CDR2 SQIVND (reference sequence). Trimming left V 3 bases short and J 5 bases short, with 10 bases between. DNA for the CDR3: TGTGCCAGTAGTATCGGGATTACAACCGGGGAGCTGTTTTTT. It translates to CASSIGITTGELFF.

This clonotype was seen a few times. The J gene is TRBJ2-7, the V gene TRBV19; D is uncertain. Germline V gene sequence: CDR1 LNHDA, CDR2 SQIVND (reference sequence). Trimming removed 3 bases at V and 0 bases at J, with 9 bases between. The CDR3 spans 14 residues. CDR3: CASSIGYGSYEQYV. Here the CDR3 DNA reads TGTGCCAGTAGTATCGGTTATGGCTCCTACGAGCAGTACGTC.

Ten or more counts support this clonotype. This chain joins TRBV7-3 and TRBJ2-5, with D perhaps TRBD1 (6 bases). This CDR3 is 14 amino acids long. V gave up 2 bases and J gave up 1 base, with 8 bases separating them. CDR1 and CDR2 (germline): SGHTA, FQGTGA. CDR3 loop: CASSLGGSQETQYF. The CDR3 nucleotides are TGTGCCAGCAGCTTAGGGGGCAGCCAAGAGACCCAGTACTTC. Full variable domain (rest looked up from reference TRBV7-3 and TRBJ2-5): GAGVSQTPSNKVTEKGKYVELRCDPISGHTALYWYRQSLGQGPEFLIYFQGTGAADDSGLPNDRFFAVRPEGSVSTLKIQRTERGDSAVYLCASSLGGSQETQYFGPGTRLLVL.

This clonotype has ten or more counts. This rearrangement joins TRBV6-1 to TRBJ2-7, with 9 bases fitting TRBD1. CDR1 is MNHNS and CDR2 is SASEGT in the germline V gene. The CDR3 loop spans 14 amino acids. V gave up 6 bases and J gave up 0 bases; unmatched junction bases: 3. CDR3 loop: CASRRTGDSYEQYV. The DNA for the CDR3 is TGTGCCAGCAGACGGACAGGGGACTCCTACGAGCAGTACGTC.

The V call is TRBV3-1, the J call TRBJ1-1; D is ambiguous. Trimming removed 3 bases from V and 7 bases from J, with 15 bases in between. The germline V gene has CDR1 LGHDT and CDR2 YNNKEL (reference sequence). The CDR3 spans 14 residues. The chain's CDR3 is CASSHSDRGSEAFF. DNA of the CDR3: TGTGCCAGCAGCCACTCGGACCGAGGGAGTGAAGCTTTCTTT.

V gene TRBV27 combines with J gene TRBJ2-3; TRBD1 aligns across 7 bases. The CDR3 runs to 14 residues. Per germline, CDR1 MNHEY and CDR2 SMNVEV (reference sequence). J gave up 1 base and V 2 bases, and 0 bases lay outside the gene matches. CDR3 coding DNA: TGTGCCAGCAGTTTACAGGGGGGCACAGATACGCAGTATTTT. It yields the protein CASSLQGGTDTQYF.